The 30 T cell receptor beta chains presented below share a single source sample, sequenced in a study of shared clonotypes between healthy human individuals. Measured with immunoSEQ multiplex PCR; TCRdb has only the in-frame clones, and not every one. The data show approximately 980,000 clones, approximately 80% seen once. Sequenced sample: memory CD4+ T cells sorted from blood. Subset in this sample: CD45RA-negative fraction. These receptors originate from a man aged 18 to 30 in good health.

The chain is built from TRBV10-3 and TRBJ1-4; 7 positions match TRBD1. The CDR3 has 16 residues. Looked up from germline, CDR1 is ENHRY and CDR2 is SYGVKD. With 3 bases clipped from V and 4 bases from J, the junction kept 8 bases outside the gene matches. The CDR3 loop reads CAISEGAGGNNEKLFF. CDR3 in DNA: TGTGCCATCAGTGAAGGGGCAGGGGGGAATAATGAAAAACTGTTTTTT.

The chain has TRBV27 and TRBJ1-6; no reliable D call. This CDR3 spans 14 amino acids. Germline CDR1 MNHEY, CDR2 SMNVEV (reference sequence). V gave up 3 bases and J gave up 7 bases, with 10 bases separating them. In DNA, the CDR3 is TGTGCCAGCAGTTTCCGGGCCTCGAATTCACCCCTCCACTTT. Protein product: CASSFRASNSPLHF.

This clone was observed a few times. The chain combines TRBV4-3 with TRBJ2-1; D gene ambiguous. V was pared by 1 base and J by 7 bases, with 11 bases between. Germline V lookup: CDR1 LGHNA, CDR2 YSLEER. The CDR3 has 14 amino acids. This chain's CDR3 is CASSQVLSGNEQFF. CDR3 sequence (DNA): TGCGCCAGCAGCCAAGTCCTCTCCGGAAATGAGCAGTTCTTC.

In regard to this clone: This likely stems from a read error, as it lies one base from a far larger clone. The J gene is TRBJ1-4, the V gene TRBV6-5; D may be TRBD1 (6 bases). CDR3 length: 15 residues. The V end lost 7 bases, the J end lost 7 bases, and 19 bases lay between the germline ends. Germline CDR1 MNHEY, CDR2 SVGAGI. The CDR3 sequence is CASNIGQRVREKLFF. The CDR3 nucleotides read TGTGCCAGCAATATCGGACAGAGAGTACGTGAAAAACTGTTTTTT.

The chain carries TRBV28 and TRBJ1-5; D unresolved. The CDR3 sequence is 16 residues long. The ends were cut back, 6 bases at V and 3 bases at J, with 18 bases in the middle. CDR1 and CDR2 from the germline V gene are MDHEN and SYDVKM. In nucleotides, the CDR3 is TGTGCCAGCAGGTACCACCCGGGCACCCTCAATCAGCCCCAGCATTTT. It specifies CASRYHPGTLNQPQHF.

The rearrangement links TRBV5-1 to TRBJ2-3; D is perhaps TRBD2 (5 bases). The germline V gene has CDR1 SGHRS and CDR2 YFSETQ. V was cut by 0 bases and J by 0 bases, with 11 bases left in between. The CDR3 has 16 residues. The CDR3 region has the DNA TGCGCCAGCAGCTTGGGGGCCGGGATAAGCACAGATACGCAGTATTTT. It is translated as CASSLGAGISTDTQYF. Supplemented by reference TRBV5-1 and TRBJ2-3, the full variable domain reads KAGVTQTPRYLIKTRGQQVTLSCSPISGHRSVSWYQQTPGQGLQFLFEYFSETQRNKGNFPGRFSGRQFSNSRSEMNVSTLELGDSALYLCASSLGAGISTDTQYFGPGTRLTVL.

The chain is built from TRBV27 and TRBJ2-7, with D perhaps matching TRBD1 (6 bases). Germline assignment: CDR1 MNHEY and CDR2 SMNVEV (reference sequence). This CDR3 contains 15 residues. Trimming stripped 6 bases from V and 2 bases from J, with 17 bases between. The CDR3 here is CASRPSQGPPYEQYF. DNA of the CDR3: TGTGCCAGCAGACCCAGTCAGGGGCCCCCCTACGAGCAGTACTTC.

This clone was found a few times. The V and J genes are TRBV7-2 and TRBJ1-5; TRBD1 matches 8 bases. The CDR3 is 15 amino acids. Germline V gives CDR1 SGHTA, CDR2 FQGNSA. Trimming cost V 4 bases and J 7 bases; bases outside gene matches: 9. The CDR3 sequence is CASSSGQGKGQPQHF. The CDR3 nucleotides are TGTGCCAGCAGCTCCGGACAGGGAAAGGGACAGCCCCAGCATTTT.

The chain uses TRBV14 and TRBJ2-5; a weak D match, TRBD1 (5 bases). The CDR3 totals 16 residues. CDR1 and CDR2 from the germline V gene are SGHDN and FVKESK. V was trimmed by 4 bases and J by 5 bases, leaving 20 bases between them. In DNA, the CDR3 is TGTGCCAGCAGCCCCGAAACGGGCAGGGAAGTGGAGACCCAGTACTTC. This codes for CASSPETGREVETQYF.

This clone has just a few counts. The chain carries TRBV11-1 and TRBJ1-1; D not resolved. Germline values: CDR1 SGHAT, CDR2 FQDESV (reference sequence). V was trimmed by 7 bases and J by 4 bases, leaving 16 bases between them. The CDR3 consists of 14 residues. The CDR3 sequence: CASTMALRGTEAFF. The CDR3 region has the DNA TGTGCCAGCACCATGGCTTTGCGAGGCACTGAAGCTTTCTTT.

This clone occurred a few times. The CDR3 DNA follows: TGCGCCAGCAGCTTGATGCAGCAGCAAGAGACCCAGTACTTC. Translation: CASSLMQQQETQYF. This chain links TRBV5-1 with TRBJ2-5; D is unclear. V lost 1 base and J 2 bases, leaving 9 bases between the germline ends. The CDR3 covers 14 residues. Germline V gene sequence: CDR1 SGHRS, CDR2 YFSETQ.

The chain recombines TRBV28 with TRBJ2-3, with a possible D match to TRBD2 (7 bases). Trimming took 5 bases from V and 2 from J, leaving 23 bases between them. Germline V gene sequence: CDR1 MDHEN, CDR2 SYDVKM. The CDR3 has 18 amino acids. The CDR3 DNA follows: TGTGCCAGCAGTCCATACCTCTCTGCGGGGGCCGACACAGATACGCAGTATTTT. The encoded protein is CASSPYLSAGADTDTQYF.

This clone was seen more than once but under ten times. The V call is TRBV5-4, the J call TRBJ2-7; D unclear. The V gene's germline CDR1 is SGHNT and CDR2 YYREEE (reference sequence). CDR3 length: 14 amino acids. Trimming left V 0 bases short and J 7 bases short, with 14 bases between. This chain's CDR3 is CASSLDLGRWEQYF. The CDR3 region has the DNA TGTGCCAGCAGCTTGGACCTCGGCCGGTGGGAGCAGTACTTC.

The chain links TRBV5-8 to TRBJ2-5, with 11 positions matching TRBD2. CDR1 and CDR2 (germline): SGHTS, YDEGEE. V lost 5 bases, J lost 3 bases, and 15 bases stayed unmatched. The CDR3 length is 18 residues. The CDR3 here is CASSPRLAGTQWKETQYF. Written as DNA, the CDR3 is TGTGCCAGCAGTCCGAGACTAGCGGGGACCCAATGGAAAGAGACCCAGTACTTC. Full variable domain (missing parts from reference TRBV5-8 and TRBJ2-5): EAGVTQSPTHLIKTRGQQATLRCSPISGHTSVYWYQQALGLGLQFLLWYDEGEERNRGNFPPRFSGRQFPNYSSELNVNALELEDSALYLCASSPRLAGTQWKETQYFGPGTRLLVL.

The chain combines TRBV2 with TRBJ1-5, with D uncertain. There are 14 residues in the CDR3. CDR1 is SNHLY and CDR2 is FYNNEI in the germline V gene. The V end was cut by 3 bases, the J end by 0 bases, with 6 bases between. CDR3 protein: CASSDAGSNQPQHF. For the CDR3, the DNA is TGTGCCAGCAGTGACGCTGGTAGCAATCAGCCCCAGCATTTT.

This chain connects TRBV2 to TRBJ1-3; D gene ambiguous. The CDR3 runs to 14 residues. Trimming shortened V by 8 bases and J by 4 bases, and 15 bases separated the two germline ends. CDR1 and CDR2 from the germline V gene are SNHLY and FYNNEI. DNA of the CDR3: TGTGCCAGCGAGGCCGACGGTCGGGGAAACACCATATATTTT. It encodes CASEADGRGNTIYF.

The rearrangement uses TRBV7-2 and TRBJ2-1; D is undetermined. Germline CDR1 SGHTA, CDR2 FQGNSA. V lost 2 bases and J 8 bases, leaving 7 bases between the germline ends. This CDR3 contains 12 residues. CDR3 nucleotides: TGTGCCAGCAGCTTACTAAGCGATGAGCAGTTCTTC. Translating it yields CASSLLSDEQFF.

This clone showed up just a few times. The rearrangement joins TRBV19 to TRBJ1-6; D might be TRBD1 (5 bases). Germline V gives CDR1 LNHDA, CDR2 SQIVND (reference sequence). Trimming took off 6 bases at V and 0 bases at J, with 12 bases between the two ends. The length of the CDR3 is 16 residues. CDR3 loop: CASRGPLSSYNSPLHF. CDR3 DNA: TGTGCCAGTAGGGGGCCGCTCAGCTCCTATAATTCACCCCTCCACTTT.

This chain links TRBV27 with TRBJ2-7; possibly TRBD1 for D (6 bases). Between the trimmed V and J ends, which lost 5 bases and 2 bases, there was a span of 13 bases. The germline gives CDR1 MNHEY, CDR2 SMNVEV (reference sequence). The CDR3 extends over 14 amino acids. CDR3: CASSKQGPAYEQYF. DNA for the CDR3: TGTGCCAGCAGTAAACAGGGACCAGCCTACGAGCAGTACTTC.

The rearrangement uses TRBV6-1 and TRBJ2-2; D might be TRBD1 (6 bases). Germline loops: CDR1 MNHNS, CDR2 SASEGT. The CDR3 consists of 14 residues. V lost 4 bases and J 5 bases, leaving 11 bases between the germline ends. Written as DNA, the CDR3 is TGTGCCAGCAGTGGTAGGCAGGGGACCGGGGAGCTGTTTTTT. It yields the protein CASSGRQGTGELFF.

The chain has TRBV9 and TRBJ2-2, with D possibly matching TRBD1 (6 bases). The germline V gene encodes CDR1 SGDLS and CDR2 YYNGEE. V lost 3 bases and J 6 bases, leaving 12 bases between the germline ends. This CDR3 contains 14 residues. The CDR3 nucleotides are TGTGCCAGCAGCGCCATCAGGGGATCCGGGGAGCTGTTTTTT. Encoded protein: CASSAIRGSGELFF.

In DNA form, the CDR3 reads TGTGCCATCAGTGAGACCGGAGACTACACTGAAGCTTTCTTT. Its translation is CAISETGDYTEAFF. The V and J genes are TRBV10-3 and TRBJ1-1; D uncertain. Trimming took 2 bases from V and 3 from J, leaving 10 bases between them. Germline CDR1 and CDR2: ENHRY and SYGVKD. This CDR3 spans 14 amino acids.

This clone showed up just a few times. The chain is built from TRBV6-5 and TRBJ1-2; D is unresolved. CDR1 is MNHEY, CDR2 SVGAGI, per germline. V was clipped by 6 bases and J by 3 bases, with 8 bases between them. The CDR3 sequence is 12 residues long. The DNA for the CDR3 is TGTGCCAGCAGATCCGGGGACTATGGCTACACCTTC. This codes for CASRSGDYGYTF.

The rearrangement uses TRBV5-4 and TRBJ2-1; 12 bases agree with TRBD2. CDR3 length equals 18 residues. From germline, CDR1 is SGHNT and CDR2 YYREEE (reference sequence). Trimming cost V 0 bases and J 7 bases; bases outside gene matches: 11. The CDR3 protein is CASSLGLTLAGGANEQFF. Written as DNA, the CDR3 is TGTGCCAGCAGCTTGGGCCTTACACTAGCGGGAGGAGCGAATGAGCAGTTCTTC.

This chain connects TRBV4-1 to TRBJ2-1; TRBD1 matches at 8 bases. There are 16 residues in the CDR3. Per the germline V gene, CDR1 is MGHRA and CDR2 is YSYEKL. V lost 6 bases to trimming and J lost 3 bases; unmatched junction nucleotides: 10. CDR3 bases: TGCGCCAGCAGTCCTGGACCGGGACAGGACTACAATGAGCAGTTCTTC. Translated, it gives CASSPGPGQDYNEQFF.

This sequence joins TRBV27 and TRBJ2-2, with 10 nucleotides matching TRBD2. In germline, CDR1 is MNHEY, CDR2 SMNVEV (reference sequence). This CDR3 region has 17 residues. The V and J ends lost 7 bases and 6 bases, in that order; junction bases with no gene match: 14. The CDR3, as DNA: TGTGCCAGCAAGGGTCTGGGAATAGCGGGGGGTTCCGGGGAGCTGTTTTTT. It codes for CASKGLGIAGGSGELFF.

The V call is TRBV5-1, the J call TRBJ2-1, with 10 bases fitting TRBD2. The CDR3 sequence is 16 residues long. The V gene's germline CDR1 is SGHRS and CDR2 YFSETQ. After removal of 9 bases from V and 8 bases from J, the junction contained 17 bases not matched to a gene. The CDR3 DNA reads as TGCGCCACCCGCAATCAAGCGGGAGGGCCCGCCGATGAGCAGTTCTTC. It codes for CATRNQAGGPADEQFF.

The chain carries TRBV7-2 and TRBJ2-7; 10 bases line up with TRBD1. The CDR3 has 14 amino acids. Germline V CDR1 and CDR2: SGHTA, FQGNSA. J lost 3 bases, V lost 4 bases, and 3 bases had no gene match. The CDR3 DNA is TGTGCCAGCAGCTCAGACAGGGGGCACTACGAGCAGTACTTC. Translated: CASSSDRGHYEQYF.

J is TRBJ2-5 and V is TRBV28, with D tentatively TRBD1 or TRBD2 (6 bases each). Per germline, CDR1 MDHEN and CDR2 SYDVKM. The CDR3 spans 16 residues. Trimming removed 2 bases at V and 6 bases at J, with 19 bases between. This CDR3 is CASSLTGPGGMQTQYF. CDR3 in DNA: TGTGCCAGCAGTTTAACCGGTCCCGGGGGCATGCAGACCCAGTACTTC.

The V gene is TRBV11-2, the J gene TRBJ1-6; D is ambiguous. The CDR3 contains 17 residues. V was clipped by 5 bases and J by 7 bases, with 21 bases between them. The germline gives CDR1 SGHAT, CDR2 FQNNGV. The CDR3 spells CASSQLAQSARNSPLHF. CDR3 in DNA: TGTGCCAGCAGCCAACTAGCCCAATCAGCCCGGAATTCACCCCTCCACTTT.